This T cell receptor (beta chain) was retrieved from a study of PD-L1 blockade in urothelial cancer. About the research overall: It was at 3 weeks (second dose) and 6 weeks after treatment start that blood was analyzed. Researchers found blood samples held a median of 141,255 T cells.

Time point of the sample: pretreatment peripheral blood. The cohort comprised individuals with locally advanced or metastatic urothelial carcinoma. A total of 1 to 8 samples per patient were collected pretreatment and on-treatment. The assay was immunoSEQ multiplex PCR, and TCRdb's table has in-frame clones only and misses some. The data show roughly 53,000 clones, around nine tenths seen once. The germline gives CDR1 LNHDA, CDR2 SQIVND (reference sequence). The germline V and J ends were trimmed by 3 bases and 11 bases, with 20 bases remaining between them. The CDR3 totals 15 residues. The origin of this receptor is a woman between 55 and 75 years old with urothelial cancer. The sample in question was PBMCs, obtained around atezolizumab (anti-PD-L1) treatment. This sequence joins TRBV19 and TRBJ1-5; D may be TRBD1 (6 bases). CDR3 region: CASSMPLTGLGAQHF. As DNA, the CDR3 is TGTGCCAGTAGTATGCCCTTGACAGGATTGGGAGCCCAGCATTTT.